This T cell receptor beta chain was sequenced for a study of blood T cell repertoires in COVID-19. Study-level background: Specimens from acute and convalescent COVID-19 originated in the United States, Italy and Spain.

The CDR3 totals 14 residues. Germline lookup yields CDR1 MNHNY and CDR2 SVGAGI (reference sequence). Trimming pared 2 bases from V and 5 bases from J, leaving 12 bases between. In the original workflow: Scientists estimated how many nucleated cells there were by amplifying reference gene primers. TCRdb keeps only in-frame clones here, not all; method: immunoSEQ multiplex PCR. Clone size and the V and J calls come from that table; the DNA yielded D and trimming. The table includes under 300,000 clones, around 90% detected once. This clone showed up just once. The TCR originated in a woman aged 25 to 39 with acute or convalescent COVID-19. The rearrangement uses TRBV6-6 and TRBJ1-1; D not resolved. Sequencing was carried out using peripheral blood. The CDR3 region has the DNA TGTGCCAGCAGTTACGTGGGCCAAAATACTGAAGCTTTCTTT. Protein product: CASSYVGQNTEAFF.